This TCR beta chain was observed in a study of T cell responses to AZD1222 COVID-19 vaccine. Study-wide results and caveats: Targets within unmutated variant regions were reportedly found for nearly half of spike-specific TCRs.

Analyses pooled second doses at about 4 or about 12 weeks. About this clone itself: The antigen is unknown.

The repertoire was sequenced with immunoSEQ multiplex PCR; TCRdb's copy has only in-frame clones and lacks some. The profile shows around 140,000 clones, 75% to 95% of them singletons. CDR1 SEHNR and CDR2 FQNEAQ come from the germline V gene (reference sequence). V lost 5 bases to trimming and J lost 5 bases; unmatched junction nucleotides: 8. The CDR3 loop spans 15 amino acids. The receptor was isolated from an adult who received the AZD1222 COVID-19 vaccine. The input for sequencing was peripheral blood, taken 28 days after the second AZD1222 dose. The gene calls are TRBV7-9 and TRBJ2-7; 11 positions agree with TRBD2. CDR3 nucleotides: TGTGCCAGCAGCCAACGGACTAGCGGGCCGGACGAGCAGTACGTC. Translation: CASSQRTSGPDEQYV.